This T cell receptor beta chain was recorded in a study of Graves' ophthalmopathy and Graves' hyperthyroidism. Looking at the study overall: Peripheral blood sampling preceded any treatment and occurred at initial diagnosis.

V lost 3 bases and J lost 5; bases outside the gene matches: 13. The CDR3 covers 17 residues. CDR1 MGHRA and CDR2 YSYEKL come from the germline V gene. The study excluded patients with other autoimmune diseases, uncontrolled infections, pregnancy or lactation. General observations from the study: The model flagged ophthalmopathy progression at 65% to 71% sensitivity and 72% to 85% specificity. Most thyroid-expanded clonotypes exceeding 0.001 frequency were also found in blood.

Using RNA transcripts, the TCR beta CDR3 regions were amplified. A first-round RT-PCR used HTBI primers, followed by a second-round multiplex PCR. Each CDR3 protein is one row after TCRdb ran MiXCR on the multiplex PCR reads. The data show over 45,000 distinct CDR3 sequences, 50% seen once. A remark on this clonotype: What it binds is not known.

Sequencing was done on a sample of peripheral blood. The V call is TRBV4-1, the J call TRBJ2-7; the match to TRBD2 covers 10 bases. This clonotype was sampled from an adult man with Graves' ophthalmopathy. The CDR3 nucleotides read TGCGCCAGCAGCCAGGCGTCCTCTAGCGGGAGAAGGAACGAGCAGTACTTC. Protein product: CASSQASSSGRRNEQYF.